This is a list of T cell receptor beta chains from one sample in a study of blood T cell repertoires in COVID-19. TCRdb keeps only in-frame clones here, not all; method: immunoSEQ multiplex PCR. The table includes some 73,000 clones, about 93% detected once. The specimen sequenced was peripheral blood. The receptors originated from a human donor in a cohort sampled during active COVID-19. Both conserved end residues are part of each CDR3. Fields, in order: J gene, clone size, CDR3 length, V gene, D gene, CDR3 DNA, CDR3 protein. The D gene is left open where the match is weak. Clone size is shown for a subset of rows, as once, few, many or a class of expanded clone.

TRBJ2-7,.,14,TRBV10-2,TRBD1,TGCGCCAGCAGTAGTTCAGGGGGTACCTACGAGCAGTACTTC,CASSSSGGTYEQYF
TRBJ2-7,.,16,TRBV19,TRBD2,TGTGCCAGTAGTATAGGGGGGGGTACAGCTTCCTACGAGCAGTACTTC,CASSIGGGTASYEQYF
TRBJ2-7,few,12,TRBV29-1,TRBD1,TGCAGCTTCCGGGACAGCCCCTACGAGCAGTACTTC,CSFRDSPYEQYF
TRBJ2-1,.,16,TRBV19,.,TGTGCCAGTAGTATATTGTGGGGCGATTCCTACAATGAGCAGTTCTTC,CASSILWGDSYNEQFF
TRBJ2-5,.,17,TRBV25-1,.,TGTGCCAGCAGTTCCAGGGGGGCCCTGACGCAAAAAGAGACCCAGTACTTC,CASSSRGALTQKETQYF
TRBJ2-1,.,15,TRBV11-2,.,TGTGCCAGCAGCTCTGGGGGGGCCACCTACAATGAGCAGTTCTTC,CASSSGGATYNEQFF
TRBJ1-2,.,15,TRBV27,TRBD1,TGTGCCAGCAGTTCCGGAGGCGGGACAGGGGCGGGCTACACCTTC,CASSSGGGTGAGYTF
TRBJ1-4,.,16,TRBV28,.,TGTGCCAGCAGTCCCGCATCGGGCCCAGGGAATGAAAAACTGTTTTTT,CASSPASGPGNEKLFF
TRBJ1-1,.,16,TRBV3-1/TRBV3-2,.,TGTGCCAGCAGCCAAGATTGGCGGGGGGCCCTTAGTGAAGCTTTCTTT,CASSQDWRGALSEAFF
TRBJ2-3,.,16,TRBV30,.,TGTGCCTGGAGTGGGGAGACAGGTGCAAGAACAGATACGCAGTATTTT,CAWSGETGARTDTQYF
TRBJ2-5,.,13,TRBV5-1,.,TGCGCCAGCAGCGCGGACAGACAAGAGACCCAGTACTTC,CASSADRQETQYF
TRBJ1-1,.,11,TRBV28,.,TGTGCCAGCAGTTTTCAGTGGGAAGCTTTCTTT,CASSFQWEAFF
TRBJ2-3,.,18,TRBV21-1,.,TGTGCCAGCAGCAAAGAAAAGGGGGCACAAGGGCCCACAGATACGCAGTATTTT,CASSKEKGAQGPTDTQYF
TRBJ2-3,.,15,TRBV27,TRBD2,TGTGCCAGCAGTGCGACTAGCGGCGGTACAGATACGCAGTATTTT,CASSATSGGTDTQYF
TRBJ1-2,.,14,TRBV10-3,TRBD1,TGTGCCATCAGCACCGACAGGGCGAACTATGGCTACACCTTC,CAISTDRANYGYTF
TRBJ2-2,.,17,TRBV3-1/TRBV3-2,TRBD2,TGTGCCAGCAGCCAGGGACTAGCGGGGGGCGGAACCGGGGAGCTGTTTTTT,CASSQGLAGGGTGELFF
TRBJ2-1,.,16,TRBV19,TRBD1,TGTGCCAGTACCGGGGACAGCATGAGTTCCTACAATGAGCAGTTCTTC,CASTGDSMSSYNEQFF
TRBJ1-4,.,14,TRBV5-1,.,TGCGCCAGCAGCTTGGCAGGGGAGAGGGAAAAACTGTTTTTT,CASSLAGEREKLFF
TRBJ2-1,.,15,TRBV5-4,TRBD1,TGTGCCAGCAGTTCGGACAGGCCCCCCTACAATGAGCAGTTCTTC,CASSSDRPPYNEQFF
TRBJ1-2,.,15,TRBV7-5,.,TGTGCCAGAAAGTACGACAGGCCCCAGGGGTGGAGCTACACCTTC,CARKYDRPQGWSYTF
TRBJ1-2,.,16,TRBV7-2,TRBD1,TGTGCCAGCAGCTCCCCCACGACAGGGCTTTTGGATGGCTACACCTTC,CASSSPTTGLLDGYTF
TRBJ1-5,.,13,TRBV11-2,TRBD1,TGTGCCAGCAGCCGTCAGGGGGGCCAGCCCCAGCATTTT,CASSRQGGQPQHF
TRBJ2-7,.,14,TRBV5-1,TRBD2,TGCGCCAGCAGCTCCAAAGGACTAGTCGACGAGCAGTACTTC,CASSSKGLVDEQYF
TRBJ1-2,once,13,TRBV5-1,TRBD1,TGCGCCAGCAGCTTGGTCCAGGGGGACGGCTACACCTTC,CASSLVQGDGYTF
TRBJ1-1,.,20,TRBV5-1,TRBD1,TGCGCCAGCAGCTTGTCATCGGCCCCCACAGGGGGCGTCGGGAACACTGAAGCTTTCTTT,CASSLSSAPTGGVGNTEAFF
TRBJ2-5,.,14,TRBV11-3,TRBD1,TGTGCCAGCAGCTCTGACAGGGGCCAAGAGACCCAGTACTTC,CASSSDRGQETQYF
TRBJ1-1,.,15,TRBV7-8,.,TGTGCCAGCAGCTTAGCTGGGACTAGTAACACTGAAGCTTTCTTT,CASSLAGTSNTEAFF
TRBJ2-3,.,19,TRBV5-4,TRBD2,TGTGCCAGCAGCTCGCCTAAACTAGCGGGGGGGCTTGCCCCAGATACGCAGTATTTT,CASSSPKLAGGLAPDTQYF
TRBJ2-1,.,14,TRBV10-3,.,TGTGCCATCACCACCGGAGGGCAAGGGAAGGGGCAGTTCTTC,CAITTGGQGKGQFF
TRBJ1-3,.,14,TRBV6-5,.,TGTGCCAGCAGTTCAGGACAAGCCCTTAACACCATATATTTT,CASSSGQALNTIYF
TRBJ1-6,once,13,TRBV6-5,TRBD1,TGTGCCATCCAGGACAGGGACTATTCACCCCTCCACTTT,CAIQDRDYSPLHF
TRBJ2-3,.,15,TRBV2,.,TGTGCCAGCGCCCTGACTAGTTCCCGGTCAGATACGCAGTATTTT,CASALTSSRSDTQYF
TRBJ1-2,once,15,TRBV6-5,TRBD1,TGTGCCAGCCGGAAGACAGGGACGGGCCACTATGGCTACACCTTC,CASRKTGTGHYGYTF
TRBJ1-2,.,13,TRBV25-1,.,TGTGCCAGCAGTGAATATCCAAACTATGGCTACACCTTC,CASSEYPNYGYTF
TRBJ2-1,.,13,TRBV7-9,.,TGTGCTAGCAGTCCCCCTACCTACAATGAGCAGTTCTTC,CASSPPTYNEQFF